These 20 T cell receptor beta chains originate from one sample sequenced in a study of cytomegalovirus exposure and HLA in healthy donors. The PCR made use of 60 Vbeta and 13 Jbeta primers. The data were produced by immunoSEQ multiplex PCR, yet TCRdb's version contains in-frame clones alone and is incomplete. The repertoire holds 150,000 to 200,000 clones, with 70% to 85% as singletons. The sample comprised PBMCs. These receptors were collected from a woman aged 25 to 39 in good health and CMV-seropositive.

The V call is TRBV9, the J call TRBJ2-1; unclear D gene. Trimming stripped 4 bases from V and 0 bases from J, with 11 bases between. The germline V gene has CDR1 SGDLS and CDR2 YYNGEE. The CDR3 length is 15 residues. CDR3 sequence: CASSPRVDSYNEQFF. Here the CDR3 DNA reads TGTGCCAGCAGCCCTCGAGTCGACTCCTACAATGAGCAGTTCTTC. Drawing the rest from reference TRBV9 and TRBJ2-1, the complete variable domain is DSGVTQTPKHLITATGQRVTLRCSPRSGDLSVYWYQQSLDQGLQFLIQYYNGEERAKGNILERFSAQQFPDLHSELNLSSLELGDSALYFCASSPRVDSYNEQFFGPGTRLTVL.

This sequence joins TRBV18 and TRBJ1-3, with TRBD1 matching over 8 bases. Germline assignment: CDR1 KGHSH and CDR2 LQKENI. The J segment lost 0 bases and the V segment lost 4 bases, leaving 8 bases of the junction unmatched. The CDR3 sequence is 17 residues long. The CDR3 here is CASSLRGQDYSGNTIYF. In DNA form, the CDR3 reads TGTGCCAGCTCACTGAGGGGACAGGACTACTCTGGAAACACCATATATTTT.

This clone was picked up one time. The CDR3 spells CAISEYGGTTNEKLFF. The CDR3 DNA reads TGTGCCATCAGTGAGTACGGGGGAACAACTAATGAAAAACTGTTTTTT. V usage is TRBV10-3 and J usage is TRBJ1-4, with D tentatively TRBD1 (5 bases). CDR1 and CDR2 from the germline V gene are ENHRY and SYGVKD. V gave up 1 base and J gave up 0 bases, with 9 bases separating them. The CDR3 sequence is 16 residues long.

J is TRBJ1-1 and V is TRBV28; D is undetermined. This CDR3 contains 12 residues. The V gene's germline CDR1 is MDHEN and CDR2 SYDVKM. V was trimmed by 1 base and J by 6 bases, leaving 6 bases between them. As DNA, the CDR3 is TGTGCCAGCAGTTTATTGACATCTGAAGCTTTCTTT. It translates to CASSLLTSEAFF. The entire variable domain, with the rest obtained from reference TRBV28 and TRBJ1-1, is as follows: DVKVTQSSRYLVKRTGEKVFLECVQDMDHENMFWYRQDPGLGLRLIYFSYDVKMKEKGDIPEGYSVSREKKERFSLILESASTNQTSMYLCASSLLTSEAFFGQGTRLTVV.

V and J are TRBV5-1 and TRBJ1-2, with no clear D. From germline, CDR1 is SGHRS and CDR2 YFSETQ. This CDR3 comprises 15 residues. V lost 2 bases and J 5 bases, leaving 16 bases between the germline ends. This chain's CDR3 is CASSFDLTIVYGYTF. Written as DNA, the CDR3 is TGCGCCAGCAGCTTTGACCTAACTATTGTTTATGGCTACACCTTC.

The CDR3 sequence: CASSTANRGRQPQHF. Written as DNA, the CDR3 is TGTGCCAGCAGCACAGCCAACAGGGGGAGGCAGCCCCAGCATTTT. The J gene is TRBJ1-5, the V gene TRBV7-6; TRBD1 agrees at 8 bases. V shed 5 bases, J shed 7 bases, and the junction held 10 bases outside the gene matches. In germline, CDR1 is SGHVS, CDR2 FNYEAQ. The CDR3 is 15 residues long.

The chain uses TRBV10-3 and TRBJ1-5; no clear D gene. This CDR3 is 15 amino acids long. The germline CDR1 and CDR2 sequences are ENHRY and SYGVKD. Trimming removed 6 bases from V and 2 bases from J, with 14 bases in between. The CDR3 is CAISLDGVGNQPQHF. CDR3 DNA sequence: TGTGCCATCAGCTTAGACGGGGTTGGCAATCAGCCCCAGCATTTT.

The chain couples TRBV30 to TRBJ1-2, with a weak D call TRBD1 (6 bases). Germline values: CDR1 GTSNPN, CDR2 SVGIG (reference sequence). This CDR3 contains 12 residues. V lost 8 bases to trimming and J lost 5 bases, with 15 bases between them. CDR3 in amino acids: CAGGRGLYGYTF. CDR3 sequence (DNA): TGTGCCGGAGGGCGGGGGCTATATGGCTACACCTTC.

The sample holds one count of this clone. The rearrangement joins TRBV19 to TRBJ2-7, with 12 bases aligning to TRBD2. Germline V gene sequence: CDR1 LNHDA, CDR2 SQIVND (reference sequence). Losses at the gene ends were 1 base for V and 0 bases for J; bases not matched to a gene: 4. This CDR3 region has 17 residues. CDR3 in amino acids: CASSIGLAGVGSYEQYF. The CDR3, as DNA: TGTGCCAGTAGTATAGGACTAGCGGGAGTGGGCTCCTACGAGCAGTACTTC. Full variable domain (remainder filled in from reference TRBV19 and TRBJ2-7): DGGITQSPKYLFRKEGQNVTLSCEQNLNHDAMYWYRQDPGQGLRLIYYSQIVNDFQKGDIAEGYSVSREKKESFPLTVTSAQKNPTAFYLCASSIGLAGVGSYEQYFGPGTRLTVT.

Only a few counts were recorded for this clone. The rearrangement links TRBV28 to TRBJ1-5; D is unresolved. Germline V gene lookup returns CDR1 MDHEN and CDR2 SYDVKM. Trimming stripped 5 bases from V and 8 bases from J, with 16 bases between. The CDR3 extends over 14 amino acids. As DNA, the CDR3 is TGTGCCAGCAGTCCCCCTATTGGTGAGGAGCCCCAGCATTTT. Translating it yields CASSPPIGEEPQHF. Together with reference TRBV28 and TRBJ1-5, the CDR3 gives the full variable domain: DVKVTQSSRYLVKRTGEKVFLECVQDMDHENMFWYRQDPGLGLRLIYFSYDVKMKEKGDIPEGYSVSREKKERFSLILESASTNQTSMYLCASSPPIGEEPQHFGDGTRLSIL.

On this clone itself: The same CDR3 also results from other DNA sequences found in this sample. This chain uses TRBV5-6 with TRBJ2-3; D may be TRBD1 (5 bases). V lost 7 bases to trimming and J lost 10 bases, with 16 bases between them. CDR3 length equals 12 residues. CDR1 is SGHDT, CDR2 YYEEEE, per germline. CDR3 sequence: CASGALNQPQYF. CDR3 nucleotides: TGTGCCAGCGGGGCCCTAAACCAGCCGCAGTATTTT.

The chain links TRBV28 to TRBJ1-4, with 10 bases lining up with TRBD1. Germline assignment: CDR1 MDHEN and CDR2 SYDVKM. V dropped 4 bases and J dropped 8; count of bases not matched to a gene: 7. The CDR3 is 15 amino acids. The CDR3 DNA sequence: TGTGCCAGCAGTTCCCCGACAGGGGGCCGGGAAAAACTGTTTTTT. Translating gives CASSSPTGGREKLFF.

The chain links TRBV4-1 to TRBJ1-2; 10 bases fit TRBD1. The CDR3 contains 15 residues. Germline CDR1 reads MGHRA; CDR2 reads YSYEKL. V was clipped by 4 bases and J by 8 bases; unmatched bases: 10. The CDR3 reads CASSPSWDRGDGYTF. DNA of the CDR3: TGCGCCAGCAGCCCAAGCTGGGACAGGGGTGACGGCTACACCTTC.

The V call is TRBV7-6, the J call TRBJ2-2, with 13 bases fitting TRBD2. The V gene end was trimmed by 4 bases and the J gene end by 7 bases; junction bases not matched to a gene: 18. This CDR3 spans 20 amino acids. Per the germline V gene, CDR1 is SGHVS and CDR2 is FNYEAQ. CDR3 residues: CASSSSPRTGTSGISGELFF. The CDR3 DNA is TGTGCCAGCAGCTCCAGTCCCAGAACCGGGACTAGCGGGATTAGCGGGGAGCTGTTTTTT.

This chain connects TRBV10-3 to TRBJ1-2, with D unresolved. This CDR3 has 13 amino acids. Germline lookup yields CDR1 ENHRY and CDR2 SYGVKD. Trimming stripped 8 bases from V and 0 bases from J, with 10 bases between. CDR3 DNA sequence: TGTGCCATCGGAGGCGGGACTAACTATGGCTACACCTTC. This translates into CAIGGGTNYGYTF.

This chain connects TRBV9 to TRBJ1-1, with TRBD1 matching 9 bases. The J segment lost 4 bases and the V segment lost 3 bases, leaving 1 base of the junction unmatched. The CDR3 is made up of 13 amino acids. Per the germline V gene, CDR1 is SGDLS and CDR2 is YYNGEE. The CDR3 DNA reads as TGTGCCAGCAGCGCGACAGGGGGCACTGAAGCTTTCTTT. The encoded protein is CASSATGGTEAFF.

The genes are TRBV5-4 and TRBJ1-2, with 9 bases fitting TRBD1. The CDR3 is 13 amino acids. Trimming took 4 bases from V and 3 from J; bases not matched to a gene: 1. Germline CDR1 reads SGHNT; CDR2 reads YYREEE (reference sequence). CDR3 amino acids: CASSRDRDYGYTF. The CDR3 nucleotides read TGTGCCAGCAGCCGGGACAGGGACTATGGCTACACCTTC.

The chain joins TRBV7-9 to TRBJ1-5; perhaps TRBD1 as D (6 bases). The ends were cut back, 5 bases at V and 6 bases at J, with 14 bases in the middle. Germline V gives CDR1 SEHNR, CDR2 FQNEAQ (reference sequence). The CDR3 sequence is 14 residues long. CDR3 DNA: TGTGCCAGCAGCCCCATACAGGGTACTCAGCCCCAGCATTTT. It codes for CASSPIQGTQPQHF.

The chain employs TRBV5-4 and TRBJ2-3; D not certain. CDR1 is SGHNT and CDR2 is YYREEE in the germline V gene (reference sequence). The CDR3 covers 15 residues. The ends were cut back, 4 bases at V and 3 bases at J, with 15 bases in the middle. The CDR3 DNA sequence: TGTGCCAGCAGCCCCGGTCCCGCCCCGACAGATACGCAGTATTTT. The encoded protein is CASSPGPAPTDTQYF. Together with reference TRBV5-4 and TRBJ2-3, the CDR3 gives the full variable domain: ETGVTQSPTHLIKTRGQQVTLRCSSQSGHNTVSWYQQALGQGPQFIFQYYREEENGRGNFPPRFSGLQFPNYSSELNVNALELDDSALYLCASSPGPAPTDTQYFGPGTRLTVL.

The chain is built from TRBV7-2 and TRBJ2-7, with 8 bases lining up with TRBD1. J gave up 3 bases and V 6 bases, and 7 bases lay outside the gene matches. From germline, CDR1 is SGHTA and CDR2 FQGNSA. This CDR3 spans 14 amino acids. The CDR3 sequence: CASSFPGQVYEQYF. DNA of the CDR3: TGTGCCAGCAGTTTCCCGGGACAGGTCTACGAGCAGTACTTC.